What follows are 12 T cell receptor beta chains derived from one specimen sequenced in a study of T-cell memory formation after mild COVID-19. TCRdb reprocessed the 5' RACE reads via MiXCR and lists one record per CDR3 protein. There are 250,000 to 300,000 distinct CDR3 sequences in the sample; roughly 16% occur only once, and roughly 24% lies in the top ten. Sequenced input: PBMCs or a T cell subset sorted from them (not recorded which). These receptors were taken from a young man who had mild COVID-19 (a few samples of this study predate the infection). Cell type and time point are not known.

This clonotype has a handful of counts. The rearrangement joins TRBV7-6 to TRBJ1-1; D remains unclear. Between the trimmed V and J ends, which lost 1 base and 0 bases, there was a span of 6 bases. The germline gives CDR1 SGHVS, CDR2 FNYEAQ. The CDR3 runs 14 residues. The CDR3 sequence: CASSLEQLNTEAFF. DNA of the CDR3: TGTGCCAGCAGCTTAGAACAGTTGAACACTGAAGCTTTCTTT.

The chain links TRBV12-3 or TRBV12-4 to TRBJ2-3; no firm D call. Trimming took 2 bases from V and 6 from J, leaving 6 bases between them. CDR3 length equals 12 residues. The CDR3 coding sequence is TGTGCCAGCAGTTTAAGTTGGGATACGCAGTATTTT. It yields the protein CASSLSWDTQYF.

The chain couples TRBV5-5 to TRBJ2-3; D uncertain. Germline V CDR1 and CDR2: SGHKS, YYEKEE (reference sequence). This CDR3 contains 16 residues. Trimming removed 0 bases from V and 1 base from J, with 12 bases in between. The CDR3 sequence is CASSLVNLVGTDTQYF. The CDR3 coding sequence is TGTGCCAGCAGCTTGGTCAATCTGGTGGGCACAGATACGCAGTATTTT.

For the CDR3, the DNA is TGCGCCAGCAGCTTGGCCCCTAGCGGGGGCCAGCGTAAAAGGGAGCTGTTTTTT. Translation gives CASSLAPSGGQRKRELFF. The chain has TRBV5-1 and TRBJ2-2, with TRBD2 matching 10 bases. Germline trimming cut 0 bases from V and 9 bases from J; bases unmatched to any gene: 14. Germline V CDR1 and CDR2: SGHRS, YFSETQ. The CDR3 runs to 18 residues.

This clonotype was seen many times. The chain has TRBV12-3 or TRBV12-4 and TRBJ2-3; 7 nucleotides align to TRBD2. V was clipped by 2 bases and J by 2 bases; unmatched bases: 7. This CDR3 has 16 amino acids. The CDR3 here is CASSLTAGVNTDTQYF. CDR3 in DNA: TGTGCCAGCAGTTTAACCGCGGGGGTTAACACAGATACGCAGTATTTT.

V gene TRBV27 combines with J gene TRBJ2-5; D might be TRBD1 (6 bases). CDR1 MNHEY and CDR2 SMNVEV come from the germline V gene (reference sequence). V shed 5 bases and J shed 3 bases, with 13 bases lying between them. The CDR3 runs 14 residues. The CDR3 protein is CASSPRDKEETQYF. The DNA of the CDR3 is TGTGCCAGCAGTCCCCGGGACAAGGAAGAGACCCAGTACTTC.

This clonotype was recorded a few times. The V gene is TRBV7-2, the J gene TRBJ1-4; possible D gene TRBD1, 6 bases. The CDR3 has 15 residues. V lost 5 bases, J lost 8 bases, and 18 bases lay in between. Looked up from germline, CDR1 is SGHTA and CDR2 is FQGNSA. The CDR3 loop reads CASSPRGGAGEKLFF. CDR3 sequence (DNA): TGTGCCAGCAGCCCCCGTGGGGGGGCGGGGGAAAAACTGTTTTTT.

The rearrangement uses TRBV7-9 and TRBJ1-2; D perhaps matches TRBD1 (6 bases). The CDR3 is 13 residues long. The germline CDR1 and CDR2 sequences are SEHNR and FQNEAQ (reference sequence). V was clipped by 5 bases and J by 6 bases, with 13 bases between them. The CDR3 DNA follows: TGTGCCAGCAGCAACGCGGGGGGCGATGGCTACACCTTC. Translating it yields CASSNAGGDGYTF.

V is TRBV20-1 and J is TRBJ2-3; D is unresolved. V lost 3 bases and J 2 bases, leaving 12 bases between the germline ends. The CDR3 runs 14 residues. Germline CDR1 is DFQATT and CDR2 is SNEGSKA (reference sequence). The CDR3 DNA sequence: TGCAGTGCTAGTTGGCGCCAAGACACAGATACGCAGTATTTT. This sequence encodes CSASWRQDTDTQYF.

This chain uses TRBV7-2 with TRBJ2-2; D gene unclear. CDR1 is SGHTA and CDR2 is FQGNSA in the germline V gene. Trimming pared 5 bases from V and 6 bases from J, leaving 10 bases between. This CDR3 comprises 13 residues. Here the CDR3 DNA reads TGTGCCAGCAGCGTAGGTCGTTCCGGGGAGCTGTTTTTT. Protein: CASSVGRSGELFF. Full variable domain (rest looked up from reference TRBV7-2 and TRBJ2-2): GAGVSQSPSNKVTEKGKDVELRCDPISGHTALYWYRQSLGQGLEFLIYFQGNSAPDKSGLPSDRFSAERTGGSVSTLTIQRTQQEDSAVYLCASSVGRSGELFFGEGSRLTVL.

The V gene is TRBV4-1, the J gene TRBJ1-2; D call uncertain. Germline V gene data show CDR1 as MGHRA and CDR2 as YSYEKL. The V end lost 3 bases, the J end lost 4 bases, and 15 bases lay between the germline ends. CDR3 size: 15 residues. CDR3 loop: CASSHLSSEGYGYTF. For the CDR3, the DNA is TGCGCCAGCAGCCATCTTTCTTCGGAGGGCTATGGCTACACCTTC.

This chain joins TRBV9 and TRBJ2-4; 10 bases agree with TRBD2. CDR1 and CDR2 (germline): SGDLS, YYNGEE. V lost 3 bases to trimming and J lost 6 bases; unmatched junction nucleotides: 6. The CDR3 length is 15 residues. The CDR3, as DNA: TGTGCCAGCAGCGCCAGCGGGGGGGATACAAACATTCAGTACTTC. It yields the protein CASSASGGDTNIQYF.